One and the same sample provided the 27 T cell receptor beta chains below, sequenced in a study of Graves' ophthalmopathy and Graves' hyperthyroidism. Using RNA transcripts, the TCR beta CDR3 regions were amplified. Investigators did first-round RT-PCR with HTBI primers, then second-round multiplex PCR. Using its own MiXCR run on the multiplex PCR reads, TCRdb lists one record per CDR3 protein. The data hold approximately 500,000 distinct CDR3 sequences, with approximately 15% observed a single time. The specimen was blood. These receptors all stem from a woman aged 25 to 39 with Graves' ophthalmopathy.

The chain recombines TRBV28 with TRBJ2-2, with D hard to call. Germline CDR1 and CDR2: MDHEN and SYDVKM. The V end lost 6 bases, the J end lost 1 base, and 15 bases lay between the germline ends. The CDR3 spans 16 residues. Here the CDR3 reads CASSNGRWENTGELFF. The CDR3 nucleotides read TGTGCCAGCAGCAACGGACGATGGGAGAACACCGGGGAGCTGTTTTTT.

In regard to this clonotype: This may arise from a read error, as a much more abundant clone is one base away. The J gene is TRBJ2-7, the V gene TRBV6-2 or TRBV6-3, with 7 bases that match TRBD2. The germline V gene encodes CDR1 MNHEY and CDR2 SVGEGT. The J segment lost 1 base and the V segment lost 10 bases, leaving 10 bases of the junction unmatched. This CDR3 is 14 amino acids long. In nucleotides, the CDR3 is TGTGCCACCGCCCCGGGAGGATCATCCTACGAGCAGTACTTC. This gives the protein CATAPGGSSYEQYF.

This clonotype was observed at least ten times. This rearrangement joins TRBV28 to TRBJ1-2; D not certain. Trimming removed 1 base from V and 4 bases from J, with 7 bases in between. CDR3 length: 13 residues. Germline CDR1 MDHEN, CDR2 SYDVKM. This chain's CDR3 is CASSLSSSYGYTF. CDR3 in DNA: TGTGCCAGCAGTTTATCATCAAGCTATGGCTACACCTTC.

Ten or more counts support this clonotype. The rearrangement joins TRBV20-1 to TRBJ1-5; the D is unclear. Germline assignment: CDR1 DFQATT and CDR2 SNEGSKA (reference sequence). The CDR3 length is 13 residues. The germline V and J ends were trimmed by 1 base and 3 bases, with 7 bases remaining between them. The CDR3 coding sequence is TGCAGTGCTAGAGGGCAGGCCAATCAGCCCCAGCATTTT. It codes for CSARGQANQPQHF.

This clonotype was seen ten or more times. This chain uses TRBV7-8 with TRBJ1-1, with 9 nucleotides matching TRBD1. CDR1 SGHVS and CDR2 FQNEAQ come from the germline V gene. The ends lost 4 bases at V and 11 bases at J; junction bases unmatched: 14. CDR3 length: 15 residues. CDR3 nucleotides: TGTGCCAGCAGCTGGGGGACAGGGAGAGATGATAACGCTTTCTTT. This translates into CASSWGTGRDDNAFF.

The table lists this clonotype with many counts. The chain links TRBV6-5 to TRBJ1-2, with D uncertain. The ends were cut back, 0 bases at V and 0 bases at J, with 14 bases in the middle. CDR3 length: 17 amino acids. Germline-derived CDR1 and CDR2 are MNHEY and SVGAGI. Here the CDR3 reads CASSYSILRASNYGYTF. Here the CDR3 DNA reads TGTGCCAGCAGTTACTCGATATTGAGGGCCTCTAACTATGGCTACACCTTC.

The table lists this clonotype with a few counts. CDR3 DNA sequence: TGTGCCAGCAGCCCCCAGGGACAGTGGGAGCAGTACTTC. Translated, it gives CASSPQGQWEQYF. The rearrangement links TRBV3-1 to TRBJ2-7; 7 positions match TRBD1. V lost 4 bases to trimming and J lost 7 bases; unmatched junction nucleotides: 7. The germline V gene encodes CDR1 LGHDT and CDR2 YNNKEL (reference sequence). This CDR3 is 13 amino acids long.

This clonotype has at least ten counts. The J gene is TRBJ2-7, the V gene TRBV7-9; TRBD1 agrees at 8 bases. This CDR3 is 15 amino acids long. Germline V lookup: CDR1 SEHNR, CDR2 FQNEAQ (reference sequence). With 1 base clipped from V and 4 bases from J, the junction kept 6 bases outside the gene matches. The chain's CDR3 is CASSLEWTGSYEQYF. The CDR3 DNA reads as TGTGCCAGCAGCTTAGAGTGGACAGGGTCTTACGAGCAGTACTTC.

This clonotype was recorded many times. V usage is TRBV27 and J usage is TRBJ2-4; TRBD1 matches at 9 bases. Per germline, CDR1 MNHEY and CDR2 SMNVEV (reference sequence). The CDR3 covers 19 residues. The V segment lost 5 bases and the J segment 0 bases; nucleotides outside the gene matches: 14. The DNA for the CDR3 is TGTGCCAGCAGTCCGCCGGGACAGGGATGGGGACTAGCCAAAAACATTCAGTACTTC. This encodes CASSPPGQGWGLAKNIQYF.

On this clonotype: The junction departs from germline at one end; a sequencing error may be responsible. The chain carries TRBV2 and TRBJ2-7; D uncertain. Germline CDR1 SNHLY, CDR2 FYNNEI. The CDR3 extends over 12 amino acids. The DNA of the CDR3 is TGTGCCAGCAGTCAGCGATCCTACGAGCAGTGCTTC. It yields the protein CASSQRSYEQCF.

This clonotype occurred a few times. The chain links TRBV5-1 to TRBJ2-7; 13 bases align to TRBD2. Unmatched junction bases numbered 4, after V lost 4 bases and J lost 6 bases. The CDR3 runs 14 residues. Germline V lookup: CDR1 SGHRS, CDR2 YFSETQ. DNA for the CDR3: TGCGCCAGCAGCCACGGACTAGCGGGGGTCGAGCAGTACTTC. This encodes CASSHGLAGVEQYF.

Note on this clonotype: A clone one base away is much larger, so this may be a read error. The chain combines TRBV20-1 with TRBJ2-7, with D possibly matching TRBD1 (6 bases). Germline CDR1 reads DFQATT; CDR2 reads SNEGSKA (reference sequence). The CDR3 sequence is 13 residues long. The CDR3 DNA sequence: TGCAGTGCTTCCGGGACAAGCGTCTACGAGCACTACTTC. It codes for CSASGTSVYEHYF.

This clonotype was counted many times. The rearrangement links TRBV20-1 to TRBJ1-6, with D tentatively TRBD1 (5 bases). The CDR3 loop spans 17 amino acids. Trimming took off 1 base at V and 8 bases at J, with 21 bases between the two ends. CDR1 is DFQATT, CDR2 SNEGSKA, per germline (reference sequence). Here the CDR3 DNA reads TGCAGTGCTAGAGCCCTCGCGGGGAGCTGGGGCGATTCACCCCTCCACTTT. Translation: CSARALAGSWGDSPLHF.

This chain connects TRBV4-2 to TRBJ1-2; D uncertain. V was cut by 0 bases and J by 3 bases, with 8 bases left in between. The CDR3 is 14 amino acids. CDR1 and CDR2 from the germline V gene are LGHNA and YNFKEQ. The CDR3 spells CASSQDSSDYGYTF. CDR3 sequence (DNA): TGTGCCAGCAGCCAAGATTCCTCGGACTATGGCTACACCTTC.

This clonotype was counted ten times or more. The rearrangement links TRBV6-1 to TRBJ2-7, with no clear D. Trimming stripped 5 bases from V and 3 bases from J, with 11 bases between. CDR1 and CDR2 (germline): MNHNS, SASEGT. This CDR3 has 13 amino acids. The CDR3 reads CASSKKGGYEQYF. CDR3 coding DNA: TGTGCCAGCAGTAAAAAGGGTGGCTACGAGCAGTACTTC.

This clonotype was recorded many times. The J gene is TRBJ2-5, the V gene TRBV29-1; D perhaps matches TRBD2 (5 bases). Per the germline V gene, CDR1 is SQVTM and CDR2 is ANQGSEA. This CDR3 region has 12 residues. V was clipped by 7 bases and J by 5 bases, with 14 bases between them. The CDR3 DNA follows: TGCAGCGCCGGCGGGCGAGCGGAGACCCAGTACTTC. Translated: CSAGGRAETQYF.

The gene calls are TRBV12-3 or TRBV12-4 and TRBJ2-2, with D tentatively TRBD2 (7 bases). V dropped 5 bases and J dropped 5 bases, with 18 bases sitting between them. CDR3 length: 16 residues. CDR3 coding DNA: TGTGCCAGCAGTGCCCACGGGGGGCGCAGTACCGGGGAGCTGTTTTTT. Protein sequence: CASSAHGGRSTGELFF.

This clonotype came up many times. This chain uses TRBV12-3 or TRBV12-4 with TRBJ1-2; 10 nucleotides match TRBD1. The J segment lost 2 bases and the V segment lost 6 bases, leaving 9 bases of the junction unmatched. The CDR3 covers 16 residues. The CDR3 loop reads CASSGTGVEGNYGYTF. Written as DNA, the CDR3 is TGTGCCAGCAGCGGGACAGGGGTTGAGGGGAACTATGGCTACACCTTC.

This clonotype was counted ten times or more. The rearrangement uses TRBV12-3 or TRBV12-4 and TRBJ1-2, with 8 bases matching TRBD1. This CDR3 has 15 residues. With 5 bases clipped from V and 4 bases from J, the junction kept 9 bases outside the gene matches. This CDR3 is CASSPFARGPYGYTF. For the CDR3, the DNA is TGTGCCAGCAGTCCCTTTGCCAGGGGGCCCTATGGCTACACCTTC.

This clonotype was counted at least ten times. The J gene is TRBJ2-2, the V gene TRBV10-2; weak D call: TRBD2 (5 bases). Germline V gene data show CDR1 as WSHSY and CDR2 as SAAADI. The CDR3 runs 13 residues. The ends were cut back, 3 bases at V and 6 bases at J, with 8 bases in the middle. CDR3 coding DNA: TGCGCCAGCAGTGAACGGGATTCCGGGGAGCTGTTTTTT. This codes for CASSERDSGELFF.

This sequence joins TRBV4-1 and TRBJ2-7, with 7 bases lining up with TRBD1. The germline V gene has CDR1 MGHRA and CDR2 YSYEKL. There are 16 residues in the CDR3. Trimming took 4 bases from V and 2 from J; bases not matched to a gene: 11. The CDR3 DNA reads TGCGCCAGCAGCCTTGGGTGGGTGAGGGGGCCCTACGAGCAGTACTTC. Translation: CASSLGWVRGPYEQYF.

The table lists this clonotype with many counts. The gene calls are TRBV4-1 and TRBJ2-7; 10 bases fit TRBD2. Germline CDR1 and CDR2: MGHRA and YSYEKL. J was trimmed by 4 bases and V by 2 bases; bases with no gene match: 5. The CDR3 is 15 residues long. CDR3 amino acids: CASSQYVLAGYEQYF. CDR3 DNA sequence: TGCGCCAGCAGCCAATACGTACTAGCGGGGTACGAGCAGTACTTC.

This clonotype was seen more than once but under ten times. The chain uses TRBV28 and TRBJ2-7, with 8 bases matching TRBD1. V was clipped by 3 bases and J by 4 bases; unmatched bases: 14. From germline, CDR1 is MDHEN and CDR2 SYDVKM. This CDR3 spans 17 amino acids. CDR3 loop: CASSLPTTRTGIYEQYF. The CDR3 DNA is TGTGCCAGCAGTTTGCCCACTACCCGGACAGGGATATACGAGCAGTACTTC.

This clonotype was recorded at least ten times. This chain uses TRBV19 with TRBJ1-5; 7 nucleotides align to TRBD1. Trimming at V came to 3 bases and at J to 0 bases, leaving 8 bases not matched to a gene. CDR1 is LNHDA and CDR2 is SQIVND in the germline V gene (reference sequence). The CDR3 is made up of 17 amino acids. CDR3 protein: CASSIIRGTDSNQPQHF. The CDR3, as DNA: TGTGCCAGTAGTATTATCCGGGGGACAGATAGCAATCAGCCCCAGCATTTT.

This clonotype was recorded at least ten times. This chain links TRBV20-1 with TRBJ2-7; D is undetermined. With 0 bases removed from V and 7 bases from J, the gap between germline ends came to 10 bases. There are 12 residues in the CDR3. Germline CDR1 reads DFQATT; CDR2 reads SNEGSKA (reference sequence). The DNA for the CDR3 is TGCAGTGCTAGAGATGGAAGGGTGGAGCAGTACTTC. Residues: CSARDGRVEQYF.

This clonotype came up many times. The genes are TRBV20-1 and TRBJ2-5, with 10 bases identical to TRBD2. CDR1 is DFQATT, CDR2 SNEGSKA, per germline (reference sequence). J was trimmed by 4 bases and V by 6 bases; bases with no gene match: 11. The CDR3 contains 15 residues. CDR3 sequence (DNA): TGCAGTGCCATCAATATAGCGGGAGGACGAGAGACCCAGTACTTC. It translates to CSAINIAGGRETQYF.

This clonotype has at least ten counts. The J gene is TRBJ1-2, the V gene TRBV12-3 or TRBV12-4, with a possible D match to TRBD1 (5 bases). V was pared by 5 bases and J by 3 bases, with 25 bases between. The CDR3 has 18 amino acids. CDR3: CASSPPVRRVAKDYGYTF. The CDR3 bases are TGTGCCAGCAGTCCACCCGTCCGCAGGGTTGCGAAGGACTATGGCTACACCTTC.